These 20 T cell receptor beta chains share one sample of origin, sequenced in a study of T-cell memory formation after mild COVID-19. In TCRdb, the 5' RACE reads were re-called with MiXCR into one record per CDR3 protein. The repertoire holds some 120,000 distinct CDR3 sequences, with more than 15% as singletons. The specimen was PBMCs or a T cell subset sorted from them (not recorded which). The receptors were gathered from a man between 18 and 29 years old who had mild COVID-19 (a few samples of this study predate the infection). Cell type and time point are not known.

This clonotype was counted between two and nine times. The rearrangement joins TRBV5-1 to TRBJ1-2, with D unclear. The CDR3 runs 12 residues. Germline CDR1 SGHRS, CDR2 YFSETQ. V shed 4 bases and J shed 8 bases, with 12 bases lying between them. The CDR3 nucleotides are TGCGCCAGCAGCCCGATGCGGGAGGGCTACACCTTC. Translation: CASSPMREGYTF.

This clonotype came up a few times. The V gene is TRBV5-1, the J gene TRBJ1-1, with TRBD1 identical over 10 bases. V lost 5 bases, J lost 10 bases, and 11 bases stayed unmatched. The CDR3 consists of 14 residues. Germline V gene data show CDR1 as SGHRS and CDR2 as YFSETQ. CDR3 nucleotide sequence: TGCGCCAGCAGTCGGGCCGGGACAGGGGCAACAGCTTTCTTT. Amino acids: CASSRAGTGATAFF.

This clonotype was seen more than once but under ten times. The chain joins TRBV7-2 to TRBJ2-5; TRBD2 agrees at 7 bases. The CDR3 loop spans 13 amino acids. Germline V lookup: CDR1 SGHTA, CDR2 FQGNSA. Trimming cost V 5 bases and J 7 bases; bases outside gene matches: 7. The CDR3 sequence is CASSLGRDGTQYF. CDR3 bases: TGTGCCAGCAGCCTAGGGAGGGATGGGACCCAGTACTTC.

This clonotype has just a few counts. The junction differs from germline at one of its ends, possibly a read error. This sequence joins TRBV15 and TRBJ2-2, with 8 bases aligning to TRBD1. CDR3 length: 19 amino acids. CDR1 LNHNV and CDR2 YYDKDF come from the germline V gene (reference sequence). CDR3: CATSREGQGADSKTGELFF. The CDR3 DNA is TGTGCCACCAGCAGAGAAGGGCAGGGGGCAGATTCGAAAACCGGGGAGCTGTTTTTT.

This clonotype was picked up a small number of times. This chain links TRBV28 with TRBJ2-7; 7 bases match TRBD1. CDR3 length equals 15 residues. Germline-derived CDR1 and CDR2 are MDHEN and SYDVKM. V shed 5 bases, J shed 0 bases, and the junction held 7 bases outside the gene matches. The CDR3 bases are TGTGCCAGCAGTCCCCCGGGACAGTCCTCCTACGAGCAGTACGTC. Translation gives CASSPPGQSSYEQYV.

This clonotype has a handful of counts. This chain uses TRBV12-5 with TRBJ2-7; TRBD1 aligns across 9 bases. The V gene end was trimmed by 9 bases and the J gene end by 4 bases; junction bases not matched to a gene: 10. CDR3 length equals 14 residues. Germline V CDR1 and CDR2: LGHNT, FRNRAP. CDR3 loop: CARPPGQGSYEQYV. The CDR3 DNA reads as TGTGCTAGGCCCCCGGGACAGGGATCATACGAGCAGTACGTC.

This clonotype was detected ten times or more. The chain has TRBV30 and TRBJ2-2; D might be TRBD1 (6 bases). This CDR3 contains 16 residues. Germline V gene data show CDR1 as GTSNPN and CDR2 as SVGIG (reference sequence). V was cut by 5 bases and J by 1 base, with 17 bases left in between. The CDR3 DNA is TGTGCCTGGGATCTTGCGCTAGGGGGGAACACCGGGGAGCTGTTTTTT. Amino acid sequence: CAWDLALGGNTGELFF. Full variable domain (missing parts from reference TRBV30 and TRBJ2-2): SQTIHQWPATLVQPVGSPLSLECTVEGTSNPNLYWYRQAAGRGLQLLFYSVGIGQISSEVPQNLSASRPQDRQFILSSKKLLLSDSGFYLCAWDLALGGNTGELFFGEGSRLTVL.

The chain couples TRBV5-4 to TRBJ2-7, with 9 bases matching TRBD1. The CDR3 totals 14 residues. The trim removed 4 bases at V and 4 bases at J, leaving 6 bases unmatched. Germline lookup yields CDR1 SGHNT and CDR2 YYREEE (reference sequence). CDR3 nucleotide sequence: TGTGCCAGCAGCACTACAGGGGGCAGATACGAGCAGTACGTC. Translating it yields CASSTTGGRYEQYV.

This clonotype was detected a few times. The J gene is TRBJ2-3, the V gene TRBV7-2; unclear D gene. This CDR3 comprises 13 residues. Trimming took off 8 bases at V and 4 bases at J, with 13 bases between the two ends. The V gene's germline CDR1 is SGHTA and CDR2 FQGNSA. The CDR3 region is CASRAASADTQYF. In DNA form, the CDR3 reads TGTGCCAGCCGGGCCGCTTCCGCAGATACGCAGTATTTT. Based on the CDR3 plus reference TRBV7-2 and TRBJ2-3, the full variable domain is GAGVSQSPSNKVTEKGKDVELRCDPISGHTALYWYRQSLGQGLEFLIYFQGNSAPDKSGLPSDRFSAERTGGSVSTLTIQRTQQEDSAVYLCASRAASADTQYFGPGTRLTVL.

This clonotype was seen only a few times. This chain links TRBV5-1 with TRBJ2-3; no reliable D call. V was pared by 0 bases and J by 6 bases, with 11 bases between. CDR1 and CDR2 from the germline V gene are SGHRS and YFSETQ. CDR3 size: 14 residues. CDR3: CASSLAVNSDTQYF. CDR3 in DNA: TGCGCCAGCAGCTTGGCCGTAAACTCCGATACGCAGTATTTT.

This clonotype was recorded a few times. J is TRBJ2-7 and V is TRBV5-1; D gene unclear. The V end lost 1 base, the J end lost 3 bases, and 17 bases lay between the germline ends. This CDR3 is 16 amino acids long. CDR1 is SGHRS and CDR2 is YFSETQ in the germline V gene. The CDR3 nucleotides are TGCGCCAGCAGCTTGCAGCCGGGTGTCCAGGTCTACGAGCAGTACTTC. Its translation is CASSLQPGVQVYEQYF.

The chain couples TRBV7-8 to TRBJ1-2, with a possible D match to TRBD1 (5 bases). The CDR3 has 15 residues. The V gene's germline CDR1 is SGHVS and CDR2 FQNEAQ. V dropped 1 base and J dropped 6 bases, with 15 bases sitting between them. CDR3 in amino acids: CASSLGPGASHGYTF. The CDR3, as DNA: TGTGCCAGCAGCTTAGGGCCCGGGGCATCTCATGGCTACACCTTC.

On this clonotype: No conserved phenylalanine or tryptophan is present at the end of the CDR3, so a read error is the likely explanation. J is TRBJ2-1 and V is TRBV7-2, with D possibly called TRBD1 or TRBD2 (5 bases each). V was shortened by 4 bases and J by 4 bases, with 8 bases between the two germline ends. Germline V CDR1 and CDR2: SGHTA, FQGNSA. This CDR3 contains 13 residues. CDR3 in amino acids: CASSSWGYNEQFY. CDR3 bases: TGTGCCAGCAGCTCCTGGGGGTACAATGAGCAGTTCTAC.

This clonotype appeared many times. This chain joins TRBV5-1 and TRBJ2-3, with 12 positions matching TRBD1. Unmatched junction bases numbered 3, after V lost 3 bases and J lost 4 bases. The germline V gene encodes CDR1 SGHRS and CDR2 YFSETQ. CDR3 size: 15 residues. The CDR3 spells CASSSGTGGSDTQYF. The CDR3 DNA is TGCGCCAGCAGCTCCGGGACAGGGGGCTCAGATACGCAGTATTTT.

V and J are TRBV7-3 and TRBJ1-1, with D hard to call. The germline V and J ends were trimmed by 6 bases and 4 bases, with 12 bases remaining between them. This CDR3 is 13 amino acids long. Germline CDR1 and CDR2: SGHTA and FQGTGA. CDR3 nucleotides: TGTGCCAGCAGTCGAGGTTGGGCCACTGAAGCTTTCTTT. It encodes CASSRGWATEAFF.

This clonotype has a count of ten or more. This CDR3 is CASSPRSDILQFF. DNA for the CDR3: TGTGCCAGCAGCCCGAGGTCGGACATCCTGCAGTTCTTC. The V and J genes are TRBV5-5 and TRBJ2-1; perhaps TRBD1 as D (5 bases). The germline gives CDR1 SGHKS, CDR2 YYEKEE (reference sequence). This CDR3 has 13 amino acids. V dropped 4 bases and J dropped 12 bases, with 17 bases sitting between them. The full variable domain, completed using reference TRBV5-5 and TRBJ2-1, is DAGVTQSPTHLIKTRGQQVTLRCSPISGHKSVSWYQQVLGQGPQFIFQYYEKEERGRGNFPDRFSARQFPNYSSELNVNALLLGDSALYLCASSPRSDILQFFGPGTRLTVL.

The chain has TRBV6-5 and TRBJ1-4; 8 nucleotides match TRBD1. V trimming: 3 bases; J trimming: 8 bases; junction bases outside the gene matches: 8. From germline, CDR1 is MNHEY and CDR2 SVGAGI. CDR3 length: 15 residues. The DNA for the CDR3 is TGTGCCAGCAGTTATCGACAGGGGCCGAGGGAAAAACTGTTTTTT. Encoded protein: CASSYRQGPREKLFF.

This clonotype was observed a handful of times. CDR3: CASSREGLGNYGYTF. DNA of the CDR3: TGCGCCAGCAGCCGGGAGGGTTTGGGAAACTATGGCTACACCTTC. The chain has TRBV4-3 and TRBJ1-2; D ambiguous. Germline-derived CDR1 and CDR2 are LGHNA and YSLEER. The CDR3 has 15 amino acids. V lost 4 bases and J 2 bases, leaving 14 bases between the germline ends.

This clonotype was counted a few times. The gene calls are TRBV6-6 and TRBJ2-4; weak D call: TRBD2 (5 bases). Trimming removed 6 bases from V and 1 base from J, with 16 bases in between. Germline V CDR1 and CDR2: MNHNY, SVGAGI (reference sequence). This CDR3 is 16 amino acids long. The CDR3, as DNA: TGTGCCAGCAGCTGGACTCTGGAGAACGCCAAAAACATTCAGTACTTC. This encodes CASSWTLENAKNIQYF.

This clonotype was detected many times. This rearrangement joins TRBV5-1 to TRBJ2-1; possible D gene TRBD1, 6 bases. There are 15 residues in the CDR3. Trimming stripped 0 bases from V and 7 bases from J, with 14 bases between. Germline V gene data show CDR1 as SGHRS and CDR2 as YFSETQ. The CDR3 protein is CASSLAGAGVNEQFF. For the CDR3, the DNA is TGCGCCAGCAGCTTGGCCGGGGCAGGGGTAAATGAGCAGTTCTTC.